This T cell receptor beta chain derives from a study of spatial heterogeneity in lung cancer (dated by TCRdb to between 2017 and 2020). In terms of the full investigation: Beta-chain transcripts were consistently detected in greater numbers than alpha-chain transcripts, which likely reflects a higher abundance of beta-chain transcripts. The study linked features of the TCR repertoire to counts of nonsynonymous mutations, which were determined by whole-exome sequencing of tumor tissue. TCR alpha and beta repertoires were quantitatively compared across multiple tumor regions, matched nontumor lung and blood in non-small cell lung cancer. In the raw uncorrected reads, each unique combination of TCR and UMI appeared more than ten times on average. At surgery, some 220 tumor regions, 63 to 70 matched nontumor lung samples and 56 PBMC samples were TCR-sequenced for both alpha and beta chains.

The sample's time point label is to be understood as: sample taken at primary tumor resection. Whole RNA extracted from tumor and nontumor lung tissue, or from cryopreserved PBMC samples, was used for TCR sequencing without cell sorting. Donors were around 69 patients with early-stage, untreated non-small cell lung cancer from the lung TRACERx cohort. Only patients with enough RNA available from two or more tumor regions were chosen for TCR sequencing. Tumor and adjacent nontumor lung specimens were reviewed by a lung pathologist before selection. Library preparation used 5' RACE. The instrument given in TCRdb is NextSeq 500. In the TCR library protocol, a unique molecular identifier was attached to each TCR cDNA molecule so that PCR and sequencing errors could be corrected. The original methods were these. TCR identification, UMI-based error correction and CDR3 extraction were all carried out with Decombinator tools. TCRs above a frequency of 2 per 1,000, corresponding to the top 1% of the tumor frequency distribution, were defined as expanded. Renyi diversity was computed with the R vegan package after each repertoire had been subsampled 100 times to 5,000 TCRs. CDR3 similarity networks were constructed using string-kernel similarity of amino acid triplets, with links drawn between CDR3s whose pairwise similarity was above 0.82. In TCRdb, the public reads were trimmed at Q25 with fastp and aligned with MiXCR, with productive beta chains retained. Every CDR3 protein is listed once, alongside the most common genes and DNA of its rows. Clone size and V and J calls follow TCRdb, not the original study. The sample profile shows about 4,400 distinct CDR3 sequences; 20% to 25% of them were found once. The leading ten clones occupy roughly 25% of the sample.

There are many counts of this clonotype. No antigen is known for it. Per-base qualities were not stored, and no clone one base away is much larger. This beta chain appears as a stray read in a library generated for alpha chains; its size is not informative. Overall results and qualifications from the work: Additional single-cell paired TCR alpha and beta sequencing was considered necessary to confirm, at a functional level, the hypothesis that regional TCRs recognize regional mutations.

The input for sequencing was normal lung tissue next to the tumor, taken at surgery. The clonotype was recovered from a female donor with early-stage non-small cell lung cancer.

The nucleotide sequence reads TGTGCCAGCAGCCTACGGGCTAGCGGGAGTGTAGATACGCAGTATTTT. Translated, it reads CASSLRASGSVDTQYF. The chain employs TRBV7-9 and TRBJ2-3; 10 middle bases align to TRBD2. Including the terminal cysteine and phenylalanine, the CDR3 comprises 16 residues. Only the CDR3 part of the read is kept: 48 bases, read in frame from the first base. Trimmed from V: 5 bases; trimmed from J: 5 bases; junction bases lacking a gene match: 10. CDR1 SEHNR and CDR2 FQNEAQ are derived from the germline V gene (reference sequence).